Presented here are 10 T cell receptor beta chains from one specimen sequenced in a study of cytomegalovirus exposure and HLA in healthy donors. Use of 60 Vbeta and 13 Jbeta primers characterized the PCR. Profiled with immunoSEQ multiplex PCR; TCRdb holds only in-frame clones, not every one. In the table there are 130,000 to 150,000 clones, approximately 83% of which are singletons. Sequencing input: PBMCs. The receptors shown here come from a man aged 35 to 55 in good health and CMV-seropositive.

This clone was picked up a small number of times. This rearrangement joins TRBV18 to TRBJ2-5, with TRBD1 identical over 8 bases. In germline, CDR1 is KGHSH, CDR2 LQKENI. V shed 3 bases, J shed 5 bases, and the junction held 5 bases outside the gene matches. The CDR3 runs 14 residues. This CDR3 is CASSPRQGWETQYF. The CDR3 DNA reads TGTGCCAGCTCACCCAGACAGGGGTGGGAGACCCAGTACTTC. Variable domain in full (rest from reference TRBV18 and TRBJ2-5): NAGVMQNPRHLVRRRGQEARLRCSPMKGHSHVYWYRQLPEEGLKFMVYLQKENIIDESGMPKERFSAEFPKEGPSILRIQQVVRGDSAAYFCASSPRQGWETQYFGPGTRLLVL.

Only one count was recorded for this clone. The chain employs TRBV29-1 and TRBJ2-7, with D possibly matching TRBD2 (7 bases). Deletions cut 0 bases from V and 2 bases from J, with 23 bases between. The CDR3 is 18 residues long. Germline V gene data show CDR1 as SQVTM and CDR2 as ANQGSEA. CDR3 coding DNA: TGCAGCGTTGAAGATCCCATGTGGGAGGGGGGTAAGCCCTACGAGCAGTACTTC. Translating it yields CSVEDPMWEGGKPYEQYF.

The table lists this clone with a count of one. This chain joins TRBV7-6 and TRBJ2-2; perhaps TRBD1 as D (6 bases). Trimming took off 2 bases at V and 6 bases at J, with 10 bases between the two ends. CDR1 is SGHVS and CDR2 is FNYEAQ in the germline V gene. The CDR3 consists of 14 residues. CDR3 nucleotides: TGTGCCAGCAGCTTACAGGGGAGATCCGGGGAGCTGTTTTTT. Translating gives CASSLQGRSGELFF.

For this clone: At one end the junction does not follow the germline gene, possibly because of a read error. J is TRBJ2-7 and V is TRBV7-7; D is unclear. The germline V gene encodes CDR1 SSHAT and CDR2 FNYEAQ (reference sequence). CDR3 size: 16 residues. This CDR3 reads CASSPGIGRYTYEQYF. The CDR3 DNA is TGTGCTAGCAGCCCCGGTATCGGCAGGTATACCTACGAGCAGTACTTC.

The CDR3 DNA reads TGTGCCAGCAGCCACGACAGGACCCCGAGAGGCTACACCTTC. Residues: CASSHDRTPRGYTF. The chain recombines TRBV5-4 with TRBJ1-2; weak D call: TRBD1 (6 bases). Per the germline V gene, CDR1 is SGHNT and CDR2 is YYREEE (reference sequence). CDR3 length: 14 residues. V shed 4 bases and J shed 8 bases, with 18 bases lying between them.

This clone was observed a handful of times. J is TRBJ1-1 and V is TRBV5-1; TRBD1 might be the D (5 bases). The germline CDR1 and CDR2 sequences are SGHRS and YFSETQ. Trimming took off 0 bases at V and 2 bases at J, with 14 bases between the two ends. CDR3 length: 16 amino acids. The CDR3 DNA follows: TGCGCCAGCAGCTTGGTGGTCGGGGGGGGAAACACTGAAGCTTTCTTT. It translates to CASSLVVGGGNTEAFF.

This clone appeared a few times. The chain uses TRBV18 and TRBJ1-5; unclear D gene. CDR3 length equals 13 residues. Germline CDR1 is KGHSH and CDR2 is LQKENI. V dropped 4 bases and J dropped 10 bases, with 14 bases sitting between them. This CDR3 is CASSRDLGEPQHF. In nucleotides, the CDR3 is TGTGCCAGCTCACGGGATTTGGGAGAACCCCAGCATTTT.

V and J are TRBV9 and TRBJ2-3; 10 bases are shared with TRBD2. The germline CDR1 and CDR2 sequences are SGDLS and YYNGEE. This CDR3 spans 16 amino acids. The J segment lost 2 bases and the V segment lost 3 bases, leaving 6 bases of the junction unmatched. The CDR3 DNA follows: TGTGCCAGCAGCGCCGAACTAGCGGGGTACACAGATACGCAGTATTTT. This codes for CASSAELAGYTDTQYF.

The rearrangement links TRBV7-9 to TRBJ2-5; 11 bases line up with TRBD2. The CDR3 runs 19 residues. CDR1 is SEHNR and CDR2 is FQNEAQ in the germline V gene (reference sequence). V was clipped by 3 bases and J by 4 bases; unmatched bases: 16. The DNA of the CDR3 is TGTGCCAGCAGCTTCTCGATGTTACTAGCGGGAGTTCGCGGAGAGACCCAGTACTTC. It codes for CASSFSMLLAGVRGETQYF. The full variable domain, in which reference TRBV7-9 and TRBJ2-5 provide the parts outside the CDR3, is DTGVSQNPRHKITKRGQNVTFRCDPISEHNRLYWYRQTLGQGPEFLTYFQNEAQLEKSRLLSDRFSAERPKGSFSTLEIQRTEQGDSAMYLCASSFSMLLAGVRGETQYFGPGTRLLVL.

The chain combines TRBV7-9 with TRBJ1-2; D is uncertain. The length of the CDR3 is 14 residues. Trimming pared 3 bases from V and 5 bases from J, leaving 13 bases between. The germline CDR1 and CDR2 sequences are SEHNR and FQNEAQ (reference sequence). The CDR3, as DNA: TGTGCCAGCAGCTTGATAACAGTTATTTATGGCTACACCTTC. Residues: CASSLITVIYGYTF.